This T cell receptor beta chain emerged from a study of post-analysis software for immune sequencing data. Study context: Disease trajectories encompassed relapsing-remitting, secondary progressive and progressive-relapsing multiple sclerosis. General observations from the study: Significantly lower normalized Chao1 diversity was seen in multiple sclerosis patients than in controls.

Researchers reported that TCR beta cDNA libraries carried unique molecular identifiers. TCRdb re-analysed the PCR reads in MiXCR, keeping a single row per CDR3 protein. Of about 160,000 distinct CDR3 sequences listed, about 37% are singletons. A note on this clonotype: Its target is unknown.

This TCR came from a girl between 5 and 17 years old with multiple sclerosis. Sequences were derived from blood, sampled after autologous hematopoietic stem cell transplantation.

CDR3 region: CASSEAGTLRPLPDEQFF. CDR3 sequence (DNA): TGTGCCAGCAGTGAAGCGGGGACCCTGCGCCCCCTGCCTGATGAGCAGTTCTTC. The V and J genes are TRBV2 and TRBJ2-1; D assignment may be TRBD1 or TRBD2 (5 bases each). V was trimmed by 0 bases and J by 8 bases, leaving 23 bases between them. This CDR3 is 18 amino acids long. Germline V gene sequence: CDR1 SNHLY, CDR2 FYNNEI.